These 28 T cell receptor beta chains share one sample of origin, sequenced in a study of cytomegalovirus exposure and HLA in healthy donors. TCRdb's table, derived via immunoSEQ multiplex PCR, lists solely in-frame clones and lacks some. The sample holds about 360,000 clones, roughly 88% seen once. The material sequenced was PBMCs. The receptors originated from a young woman in good health and CMV-seronegative.

This rearrangement joins TRBV7-5 to TRBJ2-7; the table calls TRBD1, which could not be checked here. TRBV7-5 is noted as a pseudogene. The CDR3 totals 14 residues. CDR3: CVRSRDTATYEQYF. The CDR3 region has the DNA TGTGTCAGAAGCCGGGACACCGCTACCTACGAGCAGTACTTC.

The V gene is TRBV6-1, the J gene TRBJ2-3; 8 positions match TRBD1. The CDR3 spans 16 residues. Germline values: CDR1 MNHNS, CDR2 SASEGT. The V and J ends lost 4 bases and 4 bases, in that order; junction bases with no gene match: 10. The CDR3 sequence: CASSVRVGQGSDTQYF. The CDR3 DNA sequence: TGTGCCAGCAGTGTCCGGGTTGGACAGGGCTCAGATACGCAGTATTTT.

This chain uses TRBV27 with TRBJ2-5, with D perhaps matching TRBD1 (5 bases). Deletions cut 2 bases from V and 2 bases from J, with 12 bases between. Germline V gives CDR1 MNHEY, CDR2 SMNVEV (reference sequence). The CDR3 is made up of 15 amino acids. CDR3 sequence: CASSLRLRQQETQYF. CDR3 sequence (DNA): TGTGCCAGCAGTTTAAGATTAAGACAGCAAGAGACCCAGTACTTC.

The V gene is TRBV25-1, the J gene TRBJ1-2, with no clear D. The germline CDR1 and CDR2 sequences are MGHDK and SYGVNS. The CDR3 is 13 amino acids. V lost 4 bases and J lost 6, with 12 bases in between. CDR3: CASSGWQEDGYTF. CDR3 bases: TGTGCCAGCAGTGGGTGGCAGGAGGATGGCTACACCTTC.

This chain connects TRBV27 to TRBJ2-7; D is perhaps TRBD1 (8 bases). CDR3 size: 14 residues. CDR1 is MNHEY and CDR2 is SMNVEV in the germline V gene (reference sequence). With 3 bases removed from V and 5 bases from J, the gap between germline ends came to 14 bases. For the CDR3, the DNA is TGTGCCAGCAGTTTCGGACAGGGAGGGCACGAGCAGTACTTC. Its translation is CASSFGQGGHEQYF.

The chain links TRBV21-1 to TRBJ2-5; the DNA was not used to check the table's D call, TRBD1. TRBV21-1 is flagged as a pseudogene. This CDR3 region has 16 residues. The CDR3 region is CASRMGRDRLQETQYF. The CDR3 DNA sequence: TGTGCCAGCAGGATGGGTAGGGACAGACTTCAAGAGACCCAGTACTTC.

The rearrangement joins TRBV5-1 to TRBJ1-5, with 9 bases matching TRBD1. The V and J ends lost 3 bases and 3 bases, in that order; junction bases with no gene match: 4. The CDR3 runs to 15 residues. Germline V lookup: CDR1 SGHRS, CDR2 YFSETQ. The CDR3 loop reads CASSSTGGINQPQHF. The DNA for the CDR3 is TGCGCCAGCAGCTCGACAGGGGGTATCAATCAGCCCCAGCATTTT.

Points on this clone: The junction and the germline gene differ at one end; a read error may be behind it. This sequence joins TRBV6-4 and TRBJ2-3, with D unresolved. This CDR3 comprises 12 residues. Per the germline V gene, CDR1 is MRHNA and CDR2 is SNTAGT. The DNA of the CDR3 is TGTGCCAGCAGTGACGGCCCCTCGGAGTCCAATTTT. Encoded protein: CASSDGPSESNF.

This clone was seen just once. The rearrangement links TRBV7-9 to TRBJ1-3; no firm D call. Germline CDR1 and CDR2: SEHNR and FQNEAQ (reference sequence). V dropped 5 bases and J dropped 0 bases, with 11 bases sitting between them. The CDR3 contains 15 residues. CDR3 in amino acids: CASSPNAGSGNTIYF. The CDR3 DNA is TGTGCCAGCAGCCCCAATGCGGGCTCTGGAAACACCATATATTTT.

In nucleotides, the CDR3 is TGTGCCAGCAGCCTACTAGCGGGGAGCTACAATGAGCAGTTCTTC. Its protein product is CASSLLAGSYNEQFF. V gene TRBV2 combines with J gene TRBJ2-1; TRBD2 agrees at 10 bases. The CDR3 is 15 amino acids. V lost 6 bases to trimming and J lost 3 bases; unmatched junction nucleotides: 5. Germline V gene data show CDR1 as SNHLY and CDR2 as FYNNEI.

This clone turned up a few times. The DNA for the CDR3 is TGTGCCAGCAGCTTAAGTTCTGGGGAGCTGTTTTTT. Translating it yields CASSLSSGELFF. The rearrangement joins TRBV7-3 to TRBJ2-2; unclear D gene. Trimming removed 1 base from V and 8 bases from J, with 5 bases in between. The CDR3 totals 12 residues. Germline V CDR1 and CDR2: SGHTA, FQGTGA. Full variable domain (outside the CDR3, taken from reference TRBV7-3 and TRBJ2-2): GAGVSQTPSNKVTEKGKYVELRCDPISGHTALYWYRQSLGQGPEFLIYFQGTGAADDSGLPNDRFFAVRPEGSVSTLKIQRTERGDSAVYLCASSLSSGELFFGEGSRLTVL.

The J gene is TRBJ1-1, the V gene TRBV2; D is possibly TRBD1 (5 bases). Germline CDR1 reads SNHLY; CDR2 reads FYNNEI. V was trimmed by 6 bases and J by 6 bases, leaving 5 bases between them. This CDR3 comprises 10 residues. The CDR3, as DNA: TGTGCCAGCAGGACAGCTGAAGCTTTCTTT. It translates to CASRTAEAFF. Full variable domain (missing parts from reference TRBV2 and TRBJ1-1): EPEVTQTPSHQVTQMGQEVILRCVPISNHLYFYWYRQILGQKVEFLVSFYNNEISEKSEIFDDQFSVERPDGSNFTLKIRSTKLEDSAMYFCASRTAEAFFGQGTRLTVV.

V and J are TRBV9 and TRBJ1-6; perhaps TRBD1 as D (5 bases). Trimming removed 0 bases from V and 11 bases from J, with 21 bases in between. Germline CDR1 SGDLS, CDR2 YYNGEE. This CDR3 is 17 amino acids long. The CDR3 loop reads CASSVDHGGIKGAPLHF. The CDR3 nucleotides are TGTGCCAGCAGCGTAGACCATGGGGGGATAAAGGGAGCACCCCTCCACTTT.

The chain links TRBV7-9 to TRBJ2-2; maybe TRBD1 (5 bases). CDR1 and CDR2 (germline): SEHNR, FQNEAQ (reference sequence). V shed 5 bases and J shed 4 bases, with 11 bases lying between them. The CDR3 consists of 14 residues. The CDR3 region has the DNA TGTGCCAGCAGCCCCCGACAGAGCACCGGGGAGCTGTTTTTT. Its translation is CASSPRQSTGELFF.

The chain employs TRBV4-1 and TRBJ2-2, with 7 bases that match TRBD2. This CDR3 spans 16 amino acids. The V gene end was trimmed by 3 bases and the J gene end by 0 bases; junction bases not matched to a gene: 4. CDR1 MGHRA and CDR2 YSYEKL come from the germline V gene. The CDR3 loop reads CASSQSAGANTGELFF. The CDR3 bases are TGCGCCAGCAGCCAGTCCGCGGGAGCGAACACCGGGGAGCTGTTTTTT.

V gene TRBV28 combines with J gene TRBJ1-2, with D possibly matching TRBD1 (6 bases). Trimming stripped 7 bases from V and 7 bases from J, with 19 bases between. Per germline, CDR1 MDHEN and CDR2 SYDVKM. The CDR3 covers 14 residues. The CDR3 nucleotides read TGTGCCAGCAACTCCTCGCCAGGGGTGGGTGGCTACACCTTC. Translated, it gives CASNSSPGVGGYTF.

The V and J genes are TRBV28 and TRBJ2-5; no clear D gene. Germline V gene sequence: CDR1 MDHEN, CDR2 SYDVKM. This CDR3 spans 12 amino acids. Deletions cut 4 bases from V and 1 base from J, with 4 bases between. The CDR3: CASSSIQETQYF. The DNA for the CDR3 is TGTGCCAGCAGTTCCATCCAAGAGACCCAGTACTTC.

The chain has TRBV6-1 and TRBJ1-2; TRBD1 might be the D (6 bases). Trimming left V 4 bases short and J 5 bases short, with 11 bases between. The germline CDR1 and CDR2 sequences are MNHNS and SASEGT. The CDR3 extends over 13 amino acids. The CDR3 sequence: CASSVTGRYGYTF. In DNA, the CDR3 is TGTGCCAGCAGTGTTACAGGGCGGTATGGCTACACCTTC.

The chain is built from TRBV19 and TRBJ2-3; D not certain. This CDR3 comprises 11 residues. Germline assignment: CDR1 LNHDA and CDR2 SQIVND (reference sequence). The germline V and J ends were trimmed by 3 bases and 6 bases, with 4 bases remaining between them. The CDR3 bases are TGTGCCAGTAGTATTTCGGATACGCAGTATTTT. Translated, it gives CASSISDTQYF. Supplemented by reference TRBV19 and TRBJ2-3, the full variable domain reads DGGITQSPKYLFRKEGQNVTLSCEQNLNHDAMYWYRQDPGQGLRLIYYSQIVNDFQKGDIAEGYSVSREKKESFPLTVTSAQKNPTAFYLCASSISDTQYFGPGTRLTVL.

The CDR3 sequence: CASSYSTSGGYEQYF. The DNA of the CDR3 is TGTGCCAGCAGTTACTCGACTAGCGGGGGGTACGAGCAGTACTTC. The chain employs TRBV6-5 and TRBJ2-7; TRBD2 aligns across 13 bases. Germline trimming cut 0 bases from V and 4 bases from J; bases unmatched to any gene: 0. The CDR3 has 15 amino acids. The germline V gene encodes CDR1 MNHEY and CDR2 SVGAGI.

The chain combines TRBV9 with TRBJ1-1, with D hard to call. The germline V gene has CDR1 SGDLS and CDR2 YYNGEE. V gave up 0 bases and J gave up 0 bases, with 9 bases separating them. CDR3 length: 15 residues. CDR3: CASSVESGMNTEAFF. CDR3 nucleotides: TGTGCCAGCAGCGTAGAGAGCGGAATGAACACTGAAGCTTTCTTT.

This chain joins TRBV5-1 and TRBJ2-1; 9 bases match TRBD1. The CDR3 runs to 16 residues. Germline V CDR1 and CDR2: SGHRS, YFSETQ. Losses at the gene ends were 5 bases for V and 4 bases for J; bases not matched to a gene: 10. For the CDR3, the DNA is TGCGCCAGCAGAACTTCCGGGACAGGGTCTTACAATGAGCAGTTCTTC. Protein: CASRTSGTGSYNEQFF.

This clone has more than one count but fewer than ten. The chain recombines TRBV6-5 with TRBJ2-4; TRBD1 is a possible D gene (5 bases). This CDR3 has 14 residues. Looked up from germline, CDR1 is MNHEY and CDR2 is SVGAGI. V was trimmed by 0 bases and J by 4 bases, leaving 7 bases between them. The CDR3 spells CASSYSQAKNIQYF. The CDR3 coding sequence is TGTGCCAGCAGTTACTCACAGGCGAAAAACATTCAGTACTTC.

The J gene is TRBJ2-1, the V gene TRBV27; D ambiguous. The germline gives CDR1 MNHEY, CDR2 SMNVEV (reference sequence). The CDR3 is made up of 13 amino acids. The V end lost 6 bases, the J end lost 7 bases, and 13 bases lay between the germline ends. CDR3 DNA sequence: TGTGCCAGCAGCATGGGCAGCCCTAATGAGCAGTTCTTC. It encodes CASSMGSPNEQFF.

The chain is built from TRBV6-5 and TRBJ2-7; 10 bases are a match to TRBD2. The CDR3 is made up of 13 amino acids. The germline CDR1 and CDR2 sequences are MNHEY and SVGAGI. V trimming: 6 bases; J trimming: 4 bases; junction bases outside the gene matches: 3. Here the CDR3 reads CASSLAGVYEQYF. CDR3 in DNA: TGTGCCAGCAGCCTAGCGGGGGTATACGAGCAGTACTTC.

The chain employs TRBV4-1 and TRBJ2-7; TRBD1 matches 7 bases. Germline V lookup: CDR1 MGHRA, CDR2 YSYEKL. V lost 3 bases to trimming and J lost 1 base; unmatched junction nucleotides: 6. This CDR3 is 15 amino acids long. CDR3 coding DNA: TGCGCCAGCAGCCACTTGACAGGGATTTCCTACGAGCAGTACTTC. It yields the protein CASSHLTGISYEQYF.

This clone was picked up one time. The rearrangement uses TRBV7-2 and TRBJ2-3, with D possibly TRBD2 on 6 matching bases. Between the trimmed V and J ends, which lost 5 bases and 6 bases, there was a span of 18 bases. Germline lookup yields CDR1 SGHTA and CDR2 FQGNSA. CDR3 size: 15 residues. The CDR3 reads CASSPMGPLADTQYF. DNA for the CDR3: TGTGCCAGCAGCCCAATGGGGCCCCTAGCGGATACGCAGTATTTT. The whole variable domain, remainder taken from reference TRBV7-2 and TRBJ2-3, is GAGVSQSPSNKVTEKGKDVELRCDPISGHTALYWYRQSLGQGLEFLIYFQGNSAPDKSGLPSDRFSAERTGGSVSTLTIQRTQQEDSAVYLCASSPMGPLADTQYFGPGTRLTVL.

The DNA of the CDR3 is TGTGCCTGGAGCCGGACAGGGAGCTATGGCTACACCTTC. It is translated as CAWSRTGSYGYTF. This rearrangement joins TRBV30 to TRBJ1-2; 8 bases align to TRBD1. V lost 3 bases, J lost 4 bases, and 4 bases stayed unmatched. The CDR3 consists of 13 residues. The V gene's germline CDR1 is GTSNPN and CDR2 SVGIG (reference sequence).